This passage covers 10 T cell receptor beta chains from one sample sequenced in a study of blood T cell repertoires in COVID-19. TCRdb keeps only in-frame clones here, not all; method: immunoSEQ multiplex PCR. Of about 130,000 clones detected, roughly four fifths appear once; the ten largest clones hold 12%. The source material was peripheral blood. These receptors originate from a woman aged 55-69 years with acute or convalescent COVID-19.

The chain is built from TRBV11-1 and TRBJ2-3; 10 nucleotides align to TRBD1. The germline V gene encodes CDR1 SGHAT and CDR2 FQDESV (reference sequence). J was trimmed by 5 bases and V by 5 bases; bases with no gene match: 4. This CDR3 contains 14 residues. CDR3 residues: CASSRDRGGDTQYF. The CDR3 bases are TGTGCCAGCAGCAGGGACAGGGGTGGAGATACGCAGTATTTT.

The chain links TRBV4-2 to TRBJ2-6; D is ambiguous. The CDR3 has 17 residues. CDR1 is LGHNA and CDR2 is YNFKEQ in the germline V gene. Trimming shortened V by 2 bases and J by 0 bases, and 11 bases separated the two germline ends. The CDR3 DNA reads TGTGCCAGCAGCCAAAAATTCGGGTTCTCTGGGGCCAACGTCCTGACTTTC. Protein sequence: CASSQKFGFSGANVLTF.

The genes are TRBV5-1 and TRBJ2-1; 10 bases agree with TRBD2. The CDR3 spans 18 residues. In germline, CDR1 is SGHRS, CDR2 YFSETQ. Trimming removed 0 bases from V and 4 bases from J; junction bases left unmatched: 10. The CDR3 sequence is CASSLDGSGGLGYNEQFF. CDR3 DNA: TGCGCCAGCAGCTTGGATGGTAGCGGGGGGTTAGGATACAATGAGCAGTTCTTC.

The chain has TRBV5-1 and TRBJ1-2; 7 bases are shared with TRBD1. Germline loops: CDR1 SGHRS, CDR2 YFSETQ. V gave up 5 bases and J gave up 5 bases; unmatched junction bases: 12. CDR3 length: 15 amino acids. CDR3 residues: CASRPERGRSYGYTF. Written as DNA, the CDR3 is TGCGCCAGCAGACCTGAGAGGGGGCGATCGTATGGCTACACCTTC.

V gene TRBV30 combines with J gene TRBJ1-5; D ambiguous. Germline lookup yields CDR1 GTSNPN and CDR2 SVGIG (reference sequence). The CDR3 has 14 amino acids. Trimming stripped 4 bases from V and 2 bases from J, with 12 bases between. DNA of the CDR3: TGTGCCTGGACCCCCGGGTTGGGCAATCAGCCCCAGCATTTT. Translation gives CAWTPGLGNQPQHF.

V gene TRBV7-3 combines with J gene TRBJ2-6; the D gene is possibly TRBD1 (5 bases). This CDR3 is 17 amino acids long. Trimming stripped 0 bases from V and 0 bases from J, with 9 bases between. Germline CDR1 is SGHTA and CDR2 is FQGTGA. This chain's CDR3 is CASSLTGVRSGANVLTF. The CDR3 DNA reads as TGTGCCAGCAGCTTAACAGGGGTCCGCTCTGGGGCCAACGTCCTGACTTTC.

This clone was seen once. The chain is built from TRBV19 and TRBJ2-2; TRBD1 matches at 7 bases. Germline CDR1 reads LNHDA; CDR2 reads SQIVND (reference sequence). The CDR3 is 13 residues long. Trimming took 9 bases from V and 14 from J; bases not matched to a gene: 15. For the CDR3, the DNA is TGTGCCAGCAGCCCCTTCCGGGACAGTGGTCTGTTTTTT. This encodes CASSPFRDSGLFF.

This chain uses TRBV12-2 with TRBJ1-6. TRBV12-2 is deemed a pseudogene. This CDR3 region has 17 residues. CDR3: CASRPPYRVVGGSPLHF. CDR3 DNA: TGTGCAAGTCGTCCACCGTACAGGGTGGTGGGAGGGTCACCCCTCCACTTT.

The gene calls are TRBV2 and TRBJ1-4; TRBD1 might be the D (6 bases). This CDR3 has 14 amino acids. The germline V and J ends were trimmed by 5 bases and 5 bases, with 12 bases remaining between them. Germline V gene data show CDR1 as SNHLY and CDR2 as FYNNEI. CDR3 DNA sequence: TGTGCCAGCAGTTTTTCGACAGGAAATGAAAAACTGTTTTTT. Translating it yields CASSFSTGNEKLFF.

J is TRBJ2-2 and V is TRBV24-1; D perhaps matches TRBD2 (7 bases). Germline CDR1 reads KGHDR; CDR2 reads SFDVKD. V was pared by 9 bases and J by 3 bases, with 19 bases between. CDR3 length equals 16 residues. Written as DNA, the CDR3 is TGTGCCACCGGGGGGGGACTGGACAGTTACACCGGGGAGCTGTTTTTT. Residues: CATGGGLDSYTGELFF.